This T cell receptor beta chain was identified in a study of cytomegalovirus exposure and HLA in healthy donors. Worth noting for this clone: What it recognizes is unknown.

Study results and limitations: Cytomegalovirus association was listed for 164 TCR beta chains.

Sequencing was performed with immunoSEQ multiplex PCR; in TCRdb, only in-frame clones are kept and a portion is missing. The sample carries some 60,000 clones, roughly 96% recorded once. Looked up from germline, CDR1 is KGHSH and CDR2 is LQKENI. V was clipped by 3 bases and J by 9 bases; unmatched bases: 8. This CDR3 spans 14 amino acids. Sample: PBMCs. The origin of this receptor is a man in his late teens or twenties in good health and CMV-seronegative. The rearrangement links TRBV18 to TRBJ2-1; the match to TRBD1 covers 7 bases. The CDR3 bases are TGTGCCAGCTCACCGGTTAGAGGGGGCGCTGAGCAGTTCTTC. It translates to CASSPVRGGAEQFF.